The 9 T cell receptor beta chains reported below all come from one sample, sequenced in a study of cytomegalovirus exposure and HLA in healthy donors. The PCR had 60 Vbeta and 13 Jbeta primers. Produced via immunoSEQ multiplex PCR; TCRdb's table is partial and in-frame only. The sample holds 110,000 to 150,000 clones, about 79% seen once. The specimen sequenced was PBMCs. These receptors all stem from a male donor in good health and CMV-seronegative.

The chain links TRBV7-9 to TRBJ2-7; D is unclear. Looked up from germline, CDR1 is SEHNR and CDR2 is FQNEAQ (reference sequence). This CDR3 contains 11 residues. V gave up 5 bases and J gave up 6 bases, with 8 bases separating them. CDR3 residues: CASSPSSEQYF. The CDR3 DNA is TGTGCCAGCAGCCCAAGCTCCGAGCAGTACTTC.

This CDR3 reads CASSLRGWGGTDTQYF. DNA for the CDR3: TGTGCCAGCAGCTTGAGGGGGTGGGGTGGCACAGATACGCAGTATTTT. The chain employs TRBV7-3 and TRBJ2-3; TRBD1 might be the D (6 bases). V was clipped by 3 bases and J by 1 base, with 14 bases between them. The V gene's germline CDR1 is SGHTA and CDR2 FQGTGA. The length of the CDR3 is 16 residues.

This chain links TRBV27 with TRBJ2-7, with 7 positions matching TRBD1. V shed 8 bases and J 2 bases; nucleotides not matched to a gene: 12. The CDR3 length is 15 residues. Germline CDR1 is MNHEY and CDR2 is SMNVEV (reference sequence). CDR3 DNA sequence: TGTGCCAGCGGACCGCCCAACAGGGGCCCCTACGAGCAGTACTTC. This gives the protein CASGPPNRGPYEQYF.

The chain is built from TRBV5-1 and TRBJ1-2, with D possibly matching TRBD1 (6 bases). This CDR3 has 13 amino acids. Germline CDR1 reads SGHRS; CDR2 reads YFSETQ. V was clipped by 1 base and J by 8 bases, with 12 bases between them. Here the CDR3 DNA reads TGCGCCAGCAGCTTGCGGGGGGCGGAAGGCTACACCTTC. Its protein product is CASSLRGAEGYTF.

The CDR3 here is CASSFRTKAGGLRNEQFF. CDR3 in DNA: TGTGCCAGCAGCTTCCGGACTAAAGCGGGGGGGCTGCGTAATGAGCAGTTCTTC. The rearrangement uses TRBV7-2 and TRBJ2-1; 10 bases agree with TRBD2. Germline lookup yields CDR1 SGHTA and CDR2 FQGNSA. V lost 3 bases to trimming and J lost 7 bases; unmatched junction nucleotides: 15. The CDR3 totals 18 residues.

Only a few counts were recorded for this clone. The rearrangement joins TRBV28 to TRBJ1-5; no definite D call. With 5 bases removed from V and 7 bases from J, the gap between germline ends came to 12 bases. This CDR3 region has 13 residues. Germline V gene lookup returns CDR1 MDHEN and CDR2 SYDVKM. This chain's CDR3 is CASSAPVGQPQHF. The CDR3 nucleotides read TGTGCCAGCAGTGCCCCTGTGGGCCAGCCCCAGCATTTT.

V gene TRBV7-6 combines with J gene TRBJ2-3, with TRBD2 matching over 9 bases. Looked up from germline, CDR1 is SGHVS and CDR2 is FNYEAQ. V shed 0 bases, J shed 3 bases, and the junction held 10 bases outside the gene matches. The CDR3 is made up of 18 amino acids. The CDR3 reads CASSLALRASGKTDTQYF. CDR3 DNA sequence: TGTGCCAGCAGCTTAGCGCTTCGGGCTAGCGGGAAAACAGATACGCAGTATTTT.

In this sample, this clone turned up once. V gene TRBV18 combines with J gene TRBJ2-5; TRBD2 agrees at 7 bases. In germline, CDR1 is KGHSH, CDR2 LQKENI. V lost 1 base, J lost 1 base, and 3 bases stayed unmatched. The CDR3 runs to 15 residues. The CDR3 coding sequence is TGTGCCAGCTCACCACAGGGAGGGGTCCAAGAGACCCAGTACTTC. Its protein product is CASSPQGGVQETQYF.

Here the CDR3 DNA reads TGTGCCAGCAGTGTGGCCGCAGGGGTTCGCCAGCCCCAGCATTTT. Translation: CASSVAAGVRQPQHF. This chain links TRBV6-1 with TRBJ1-5, with a weak D call TRBD1 (6 bases). CDR1 is MNHNS, CDR2 SASEGT, per germline. The CDR3 has 15 residues. Between the trimmed V and J ends, which lost 4 bases and 7 bases, there was a span of 17 bases.